Below are 23 T cell receptor beta chains sequenced from a single sample in a study of T cells in localized non-small cell lung cancer. Only in-frame clones appear in the TCRdb table, and some are missing; sequencing was by immunoSEQ multiplex PCR. The table records approximately 32,000 clones, over 75% of them present only once. Sample: peripheral blood, taken before any cancer treatment. The receptors originated from a male donor aged 60 or over with stage III squamous cell lung carcinoma.

This chain's CDR3 is CASSLRPGLRMNTGELFF. The CDR3, as DNA: TGTGCCAGCAGTTTAAGGCCCGGTTTAAGGATGAACACCGGGGAGCTGTTTTTT. The chain links TRBV27 to TRBJ2-2; D not resolved. Trimming shortened V by 2 bases and J by 1 base, and 17 bases separated the two germline ends. CDR3 length: 18 residues. From germline, CDR1 is MNHEY and CDR2 SMNVEV (reference sequence).

The chain employs TRBV5-5 and TRBJ2-7, with TRBD1 matching 9 bases. V shed 1 base, J shed 5 bases, and the junction held 7 bases outside the gene matches. This CDR3 is built from 15 residues. Germline CDR1 reads SGHKS; CDR2 reads YYEKEE (reference sequence). DNA for the CDR3: TGTGCCAGCAGCTTGTTAGACAGGGGGTACAACGAGCAGTACTTC. It specifies CASSLLDRGYNEQYF.

The V call is TRBV7-2, the J call TRBJ2-1, with a tentative D call TRBD2 (6 bases). Deletions cut 8 bases from V and 8 bases from J, with 16 bases between. This CDR3 is 13 amino acids long. Germline assignment: CDR1 SGHTA and CDR2 FQGNSA. The chain's CDR3 is CASADYSRDEQFF. In DNA, the CDR3 is TGTGCCAGCGCGGACTACTCCCGAGATGAGCAGTTCTTC.

The chain couples TRBV7-9 to TRBJ2-3, with D unclear. Germline V gene sequence: CDR1 SEHNR, CDR2 FQNEAQ (reference sequence). The CDR3 sequence is 13 residues long. The germline V and J ends were trimmed by 3 bases and 1 base, with 5 bases remaining between them. The CDR3 DNA sequence: TGTGCCAGCAGCTTGGTGGGCACAGATACGCAGTATTTT. Its protein product is CASSLVGTDTQYF.

This chain connects TRBV5-6 to TRBJ1-5, with a weak D call TRBD1 (5 bases). This CDR3 has 14 amino acids. V lost 4 bases and J 1 base, leaving 9 bases between the germline ends. The germline gives CDR1 SGHDT, CDR2 YYEEEE. The CDR3 nucleotides read TGTGCCAGCAGCCCGGGACTGAGCAATCAGCCCCAGCATTTT. As protein: CASSPGLSNQPQHF.

V is TRBV5-4 and J is TRBJ1-4; D may be TRBD1 (5 bases). V lost 4 bases to trimming and J lost 7 bases, with 17 bases between them. This CDR3 has 15 amino acids. Per germline, CDR1 SGHNT and CDR2 YYREEE (reference sequence). The CDR3 here is CASSPGGYLSEKLFF. The CDR3 DNA reads as TGTGCCAGCAGCCCCGGGGGTTACCTGAGTGAAAAACTGTTTTTT.

This chain uses TRBV19 with TRBJ1-1, with 10 bases that match TRBD1. V lost 5 bases to trimming and J lost 8 bases; unmatched junction nucleotides: 14. The V gene's germline CDR1 is LNHDA and CDR2 SQIVND (reference sequence). CDR3 length equals 16 residues. CDR3 in DNA: TGTGCCAGTAGTCTCCAGACAGGGGGCCGTTCAGGGGAAGCTTTCTTT. It is translated as CASSLQTGGRSGEAFF.

The chain recombines TRBV7-3 with TRBJ1-1; D call uncertain. Trimming stripped 0 bases from V and 1 base from J, with 9 bases between. The CDR3 consists of 15 residues. Germline V gene data show CDR1 as SGHTA and CDR2 as FQGTGA. The CDR3 sequence: CASSLTPAENTEAFF. The CDR3 DNA is TGTGCCAGCAGCTTAACTCCAGCCGAGAACACTGAAGCTTTCTTT.

The rearrangement uses TRBV15 and TRBJ2-2, with D perhaps TRBD1 (6 bases). With 0 bases removed from V and 7 bases from J, the gap between germline ends came to 9 bases. Looked up from germline, CDR1 is LNHNV and CDR2 is YYDKDF (reference sequence). This CDR3 has 14 amino acids. Here the CDR3 DNA reads TGTGCCACCAGCAGAGATCAGGGGATCGGGGAGCTGTTTTTT. Translation gives CATSRDQGIGELFF.

This clone came up once. This rearrangement joins TRBV10-2 to TRBJ2-1, with 10 bases matching TRBD1. Losses at the gene ends were 0 bases for V and 7 bases for J; bases not matched to a gene: 6. Looked up from germline, CDR1 is WSHSY and CDR2 is SAAADI. The CDR3 is made up of 16 amino acids. The CDR3 DNA reads as TGCGCCAGCAGTGAGTCGGGGGACAGGGGATTTAATGAGCAGTTCTTC. Translated: CASSESGDRGFNEQFF.

The gene calls are TRBV27 and TRBJ2-1, with TRBD1 as a possible D gene (6 bases). The germline CDR1 and CDR2 sequences are MNHEY and SMNVEV (reference sequence). Trimming left V 7 bases short and J 2 bases short, with 18 bases between. This CDR3 contains 16 residues. CDR3 protein: CASIRYPRGPYNEQFF. The CDR3, as DNA: TGTGCCAGCATCAGATACCCCAGGGGACCCTACAATGAGCAGTTCTTC.

This chain links TRBV7-6 with TRBJ2-5, with 9 bases matching TRBD1. J lost 7 bases, V lost 5 bases, and 5 bases had no gene match. The germline V gene encodes CDR1 SGHVS and CDR2 FNYEAQ. The CDR3 contains 13 residues. The CDR3 reads CASSVTGGRTQYF. CDR3 sequence (DNA): TGTGCCAGCAGCGTGACAGGGGGGCGGACCCAGTACTTC.

This chain uses TRBV4-1 with TRBJ1-4; D uncertain. The CDR3 is 14 amino acids. Trimming left V 6 bases short and J 8 bases short, with 16 bases between. In germline, CDR1 is MGHRA, CDR2 YSYEKL. CDR3 sequence reads: CASRIQLGGEKLFF. CDR3 coding DNA: TGCGCCAGCAGGATTCAGCTGGGAGGAGAAAAACTGTTTTTT.

The genes are TRBV5-1 and TRBJ1-5; 7 positions match TRBD1. The CDR3 loop spans 13 amino acids. J was trimmed by 5 bases and V by 3 bases; bases with no gene match: 2. The germline gives CDR1 SGHRS, CDR2 YFSETQ. The CDR3 spells CASSWDSHQPQHF. CDR3 bases: TGCGCCAGCAGCTGGGACAGTCATCAGCCCCAGCATTTT.

CDR3: CASSFRAEGEAFF. CDR3 bases: TGTGCCAGCAGCTTCAGGGCAGAGGGTGAAGCTTTCTTT. The gene calls are TRBV7-2 and TRBJ1-1; D is perhaps TRBD1 (5 bases). Deletions cut 3 bases from V and 7 bases from J, with 12 bases between. CDR1 and CDR2 (germline): SGHTA, FQGNSA. The CDR3 contains 13 residues.

The V and J genes are TRBV9 and TRBJ2-2, with D possibly TRBD1 on 6 matching bases. Germline V gene sequence: CDR1 SGDLS, CDR2 YYNGEE. This CDR3 is built from 16 residues. The germline V and J ends were trimmed by 3 bases and 5 bases, with 17 bases remaining between them. DNA for the CDR3: TGTGCCAGCAGCGCCTATTCTCCAGGGGATACCGGGGAGCTGTTTTTT. Translation gives CASSAYSPGDTGELFF.

The chain carries TRBV30 and TRBJ2-7; D may correspond to TRBD1 or TRBD2 (5 bases each). The CDR3 contains 13 residues. V was trimmed by 4 bases and J by 3 bases, leaving 13 bases between them. Germline CDR1 GTSNPN, CDR2 SVGIG (reference sequence). The CDR3 loop reads CAWTPGRNYEQYF. The CDR3 coding sequence is TGTGCCTGGACACCGGGACGTAACTACGAGCAGTACTTC.

On this clone itself: Other nucleotide sequences from this sample produce the same CDR3. V usage is TRBV30 and J usage is TRBJ1-2; D not certain. Trimming left V 0 bases short and J 0 bases short, with 8 bases between. The CDR3 contains 14 residues. Looked up from germline, CDR1 is GTSNPN and CDR2 is SVGIG (reference sequence). CDR3 loop: CAWSVGRANYGYTF. CDR3 sequence (DNA): TGTGCCTGGAGTGTAGGCCGAGCTAACTATGGCTACACCTTC.

The rearrangement links TRBV2 to TRBJ2-3; TRBD1 matches at 8 bases. This CDR3 region has 15 residues. CDR1 SNHLY and CDR2 FYNNEI come from the germline V gene. V lost 6 bases, J lost 2 bases, and 7 bases stayed unmatched. CDR3 nucleotides: TGTGCCAGCAGGCGGACAGGGACAATCACAGATACGCAGTATTTT. Translation: CASRRTGTITDTQYF.

CDR3 protein: CASSSPGTTIITDTQYF. For the CDR3, the DNA is TGTGCCAGCAGCTCGCCGGGGACTACGATAATCACAGATACGCAGTATTTT. The chain uses TRBV7-9 and TRBJ2-3; TRBD2 agrees at 7 bases. J gave up 2 bases and V 4 bases, and 12 bases lay outside the gene matches. The V gene's germline CDR1 is SEHNR and CDR2 FQNEAQ (reference sequence). This CDR3 spans 17 amino acids.

The genes are TRBV10-1 and TRBJ2-3; D not certain. The V and J ends lost 5 bases and 1 base respectively, with 7 bases between them. CDR1 is WNHNN, CDR2 SYGVQD, per germline (reference sequence). The CDR3 is 13 residues long. In nucleotides, the CDR3 is TGCGCCAGCAGTCCGGGCCGCACAGATACGCAGTATTTT. This encodes CASSPGRTDTQYF.

J is TRBJ2-5 and V is TRBV5-1; 15 positions agree with TRBD2. Trimming cost V 3 bases and J 0 bases; bases outside gene matches: 3. Per germline, CDR1 SGHRS and CDR2 YFSETQ. The CDR3 extends over 17 amino acids. In DNA, the CDR3 is TGCGCCAGCAGCTCGGGACTAGCGGGGGGTAACCAAGAGACCCAGTACTTC. As protein: CASSSGLAGGNQETQYF. Full variable domain (remainder filled in from reference TRBV5-1 and TRBJ2-5): KAGVTQTPRYLIKTRGQQVTLSCSPISGHRSVSWYQQTPGQGLQFLFEYFSETQRNKGNFPGRFSGRQFSNSRSEMNVSTLELGDSALYLCASSSGLAGGNQETQYFGPGTRLLVL.

This chain connects TRBV7-9 to TRBJ2-1, with 8 bases lining up with TRBD2. There are 14 residues in the CDR3. Losses at the gene ends were 5 bases for V and 4 bases for J; bases not matched to a gene: 4. Per germline, CDR1 SEHNR and CDR2 FQNEAQ (reference sequence). The CDR3 sequence is CASSLAGGYNEQFF. CDR3 DNA sequence: TGTGCCAGCAGCCTGGCGGGGGGATACAATGAGCAGTTCTTC.